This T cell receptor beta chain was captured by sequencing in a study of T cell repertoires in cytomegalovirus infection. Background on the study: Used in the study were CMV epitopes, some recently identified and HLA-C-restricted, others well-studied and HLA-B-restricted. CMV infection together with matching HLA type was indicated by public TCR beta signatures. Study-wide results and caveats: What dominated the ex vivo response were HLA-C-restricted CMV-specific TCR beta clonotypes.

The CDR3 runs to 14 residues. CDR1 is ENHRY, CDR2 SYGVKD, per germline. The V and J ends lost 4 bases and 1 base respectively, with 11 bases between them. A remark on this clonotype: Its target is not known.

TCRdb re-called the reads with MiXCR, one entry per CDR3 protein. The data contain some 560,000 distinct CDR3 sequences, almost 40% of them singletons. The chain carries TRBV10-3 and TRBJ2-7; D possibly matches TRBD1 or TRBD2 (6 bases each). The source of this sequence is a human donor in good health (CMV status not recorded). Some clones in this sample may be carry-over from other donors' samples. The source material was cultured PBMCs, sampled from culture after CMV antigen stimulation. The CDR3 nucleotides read TGTGCCATCAGTGTAGGGGGGAGTTCCTACGAGCAGTACTTC. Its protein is CAISVGGSSYEQYF.